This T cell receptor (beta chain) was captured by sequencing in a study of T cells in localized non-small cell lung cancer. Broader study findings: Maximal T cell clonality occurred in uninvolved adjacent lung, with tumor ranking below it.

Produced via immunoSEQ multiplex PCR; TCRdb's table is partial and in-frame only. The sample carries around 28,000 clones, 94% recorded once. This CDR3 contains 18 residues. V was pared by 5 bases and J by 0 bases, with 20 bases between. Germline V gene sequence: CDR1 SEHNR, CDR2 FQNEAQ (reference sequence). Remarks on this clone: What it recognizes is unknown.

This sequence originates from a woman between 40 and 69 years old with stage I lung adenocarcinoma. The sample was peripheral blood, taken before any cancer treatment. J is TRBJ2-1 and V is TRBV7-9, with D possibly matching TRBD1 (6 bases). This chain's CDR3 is CASSPDGYKGDSYNEQFF. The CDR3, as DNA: TGTGCCAGCAGCCCCGACGGCTACAAGGGGGACTCCTACAATGAGCAGTTCTTC.